Below, 10 T cell receptor beta chains from the same sample are listed, as sequenced in a study of vaccination and CD4 T cells after COVID-19. Their target antigens are unknown. The treatment was: approximately 10-day PBMC culture with coronavirus spike peptide pools or control peptides (ViraFEST assay). Harvesting of the unexposed donor's CD4+ T cells predated the COVID-19 pandemic (2011-2018). With the Oncomine TCR Beta short-read assay, DNA from cultured CD4+ T cells was sequenced. Genomic DNA was drawn out of CD4+ T cells grown in culture. TCRdb called the PCR reads again in MiXCR, with one record for every CDR3 protein. This table has 10,000 or so distinct CDR3 sequences, roughly 34% appearing once. Sample: CD4+ T cells from blood, cultured in vitro. These receptors originate from a human donor in good health.

The rearrangement uses TRBV18 and TRBJ2-7; 11 nucleotides align to TRBD1. The CDR3 is 18 amino acids. The junction had 13 bases not matched to a gene; V was cut back by 4 bases and J by 2 bases. CDR1 and CDR2 (germline): KGHSH, LQKENI. In DNA form, the CDR3 reads TGTGCCAGCTCACGAGCGGGGACAGGGGGTTCGTTTGCCTACGAGCAGTACTTC. Protein sequence: CASSRAGTGGSFAYEQYF.

J is TRBJ1-5 and V is TRBV19; 11 bases fit TRBD1. The CDR3 is made up of 14 amino acids. V dropped 8 bases and J dropped 16; count of bases not matched to a gene: 16. Germline CDR1 is LNHDA and CDR2 is SQIVND (reference sequence). The CDR3 sequence: CASGSGTGGAPGHF. The CDR3 nucleotides are TGTGCCAGTGGTAGTGGGACAGGGGGGGCGCCGGGACATTTT.

This sequence joins TRBV7-9 and TRBJ2-7, with a weak D call TRBD2 (6 bases). With 5 bases removed from V and 5 bases from J, the gap between germline ends came to 16 bases. CDR3 length: 14 amino acids. CDR1 SEHNR and CDR2 FQNEAQ come from the germline V gene (reference sequence). CDR3 DNA sequence: TGTGCCAGCAGCCTTGCTGGGGGGTTCGACGAGCAGTACTTC. This encodes CASSLAGGFDEQYF.

The rearrangement links TRBV27 to TRBJ1-2, with D perhaps matching TRBD1 (5 bases). The CDR3 has 14 residues. Germline V gene data show CDR1 as MNHEY and CDR2 as SMNVEV (reference sequence). V shed 5 bases and J shed 4 bases, with 14 bases lying between them. The CDR3 DNA reads as TGTGCCAGCAGTCGGCCAGGGACCCTCTATGGCTACACCTTC. Encoded protein: CASSRPGTLYGYTF.

This chain uses TRBV28 with TRBJ2-2; 7 bases map to TRBD2. Trimming at V came to 8 bases and at J to 2 bases, leaving 8 bases not matched to a gene. Germline V gives CDR1 MDHEN, CDR2 SYDVKM. The CDR3 loop spans 15 amino acids. CDR3 residues: CASYSQRGNTGELFF. In DNA, the CDR3 is TGTGCCAGCTATTCCCAGCGGGGAAACACCGGGGAGCTGTTTTTT.

The rearrangement joins TRBV5-4 to TRBJ2-3, with D maybe TRBD1 (6 bases). This CDR3 spans 16 amino acids. CDR1 SGHNT and CDR2 YYREEE come from the germline V gene (reference sequence). The ends were cut back, 5 bases at V and 0 bases at J, with 16 bases in the middle. The CDR3 bases are TGTGCCAGCAGTCGGGGCCAGGGGTTCAGCACAGATACGCAGTATTTT. The encoded protein is CASSRGQGFSTDTQYF.

The chain joins TRBV6-2 or TRBV6-3 to TRBJ2-7; 7 nucleotides align to TRBD2. J lost 0 bases, V lost 6 bases, and 5 bases had no gene match. The CDR3 covers 14 residues. CDR1 is MNHEY, CDR2 SVGEGT, per germline. The CDR3 here is CASRPGGSSYEQYF. The CDR3 DNA follows: TGTGCCAGCAGACCCGGGGGGAGCTCCTACGAGCAGTACTTC.

This chain joins TRBV24-1 and TRBJ2-1, with 10 bases aligning to TRBD2. The CDR3 loop spans 15 amino acids. Germline trimming cut 2 bases from V and 9 bases from J; bases unmatched to any gene: 6. Germline CDR1 reads KGHDR; CDR2 reads SFDVKD. For the CDR3, the DNA is TGTGCCACCAGTGATTCGAGGACTAGCGGCACTGAGCAGTTCTTC. This translates into CATSDSRTSGTEQFF.

The chain employs TRBV4-3 and TRBJ1-2, with D unresolved. CDR3 length: 13 residues. CDR1 and CDR2 from the germline V gene are LGHNA and YSLEER. Trimming took 2 bases from V and 1 from J, leaving 5 bases between them. For the CDR3, the DNA is TGCGCCAGCAGCCAACTGGATAACTATGGCTACACCTTC. Its translation is CASSQLDNYGYTF.

This clonotype was seen only a few times. This chain joins TRBV2 and TRBJ1-5; D may be TRBD1 (5 bases). The CDR3 spans 15 residues. Per germline, CDR1 SNHLY and CDR2 FYNNEI. Deletions cut 11 bases from V and 3 bases from J, with 20 bases between. CDR3 region: CAGSERGATNQPQHF. The CDR3 region has the DNA TGTGCCGGGTCCGAGAGGGGTGCGACCAATCAGCCCCAGCATTTT. The whole variable domain, filled in from reference TRBV2 and TRBJ1-5, reads EPEVTQTPSHQVTQMGQEVILRCVPISNHLYFYWYRQILGQKVEFLVSFYNNEISEKSEIFDDQFSVERPDGSNFTLKIRSTKLEDSAMYFCAGSERGATNQPQHFGDGTRLSIL.